This T cell receptor (beta chain) emerged from a study of monozygotic twins with cystic fibrosis. Data came from immunoSEQ multiplex PCR; TCRdb stores just in-frame clones and leaves some out. The sample includes roughly 10,000 clones, about 96% of them seen just once. Trimming took off 1 base at V and 3 bases at J, with 10 bases between the two ends. The CDR3 length is 14 residues. The germline V gene has CDR1 SEHNR and CDR2 FQNEAQ (reference sequence). Sequences were obtained from blood. The chain combines TRBV7-9 with TRBJ2-7, with a possible D match to TRBD2 (5 bases). The receptor comes from a boy between 10 and 17 years old with cystic fibrosis. CDR3 amino acids: CASSLGGGLYEQYF. The CDR3 DNA follows: TGTGCCAGCAGCTTAGGAGGCGGACTCTACGAGCAGTACTTC. The complete variable domain, with remaining parts taken from reference TRBV7-9 and TRBJ2-7, reads DTGVSQNPRHKITKRGQNVTFRCDPISEHNRLYWYRQTLGQGPEFLTYFQNEAQLEKSRLLSDRFSAERPKGSFSTLEIQRTEQGDSAMYLCASSLGGGLYEQYFGPGTRLTVT.